These T cell receptor beta chains were read from a single sample in a study of response to subunit inactivated influenza vaccine. TCRdb reprocessed the RT-PCR reads with MiXCR, giving one entry per CDR3 protein. The data hold 600,000 to 700,000 distinct CDR3 sequences, with about 15% observed a single time. The source material was PBMCs from blood, sampled 14 to 15 days before vaccination. Source of these receptors: a man aged 50 or older who received an inactivated influenza vaccine. The CDR3 runs from the conserved cysteine through the conserved F or W. Fields, in order: CDR3 length, D gene, J gene, V gene, clone size, CDR3 DNA, CDR3 protein. A D gene is named only where the DNA matches it firmly. For some rows the clone size is stated as once, few or many, or as a class when expanded; others skip it.

16 | TRBD2 | TRBJ2-2 | TRBV20-1 | few | TGCAGTGCTAGTAGCGGGAGCATCGGAGGGACCGGGGAGCTGTTTTTT | CSASSGSIGGTGELFF
14 | - | TRBJ2-2 | TRBV27 | - | TGTGCCAGCAGTTCGACGGTCCCAGGGGGGGAGCTGTTTTTT | CASSSTVPGGELFF
14 | - | TRBJ2-2 | TRBV12-3/TRBV12-4 | few | TGTGCCAGCCGCTGGGGGAGAGAAACCGGGGAGCTGTTTTTT | CASRWGRETGELFF
12 | - | TRBJ1-2 | TRBV2 | many | TGTGCCAGCAGTCAGGGTCTAGATGGCTACACCTTC | CASSQGLDGYTF
15 | TRBD2 | TRBJ2-2 | TRBV5-1 | many | TGCGCCAGCAGCTTGGGACACGGGGGGACCGGGGAGCTGTTTTTT | CASSLGHGGTGELFF
16 | - | TRBJ2-7 | TRBV18 | - | TGTGCCAGCTCACCACCGGGGCTCCCGGGGTCCCACGAGCAGTACTTC | CASSPPGLPGSHEQYF
12 | - | TRBJ1-2 | TRBV29-1 | many | TGCAGCGTTCTACAGGGAGGATATGGCTACACCTTC | CSVLQGGYGYTF
12 | - | TRBJ2-5 | TRBV29-1 | few | TGCAGCGCCGACACAAGAGGGGGGACCCAGTACTTC | CSADTRGGTQYF
14 | TRBD2 | TRBJ2-5 | TRBV7-2 | - | TGTGCCAGCAGCTCCTCAGGACTAGCGTCGTCCCAGTACTTC | CASSSSGLASSQYF
16 | - | TRBJ2-5 | TRBV20-1 | - | TGCAGTGCTAGATCCCAGTTGTTGACTGGAGCGGAGACCCAGTACTTC | CSARSQLLTGAETQYF
19 | TRBD2 | TRBJ2-7 | TRBV6-1 | few | TGTGCCAGCAGCCGAACCCCTGGACTAGCGGGAGGGACCTCCTACGAGCAGTACTTC | CASSRTPGLAGGTSYEQYF
17 | TRBD1 | TRBJ2-4 | TRBV12-3/TRBV12-4 | few | TGTGCCAGCAGGCCCGGCCGGGACAGGGTGGTCAAAAACATTCAGTACTTC | CASRPGRDRVVKNIQYF
13 | - | TRBJ2-7 | TRBV15 | many | TGTGCCACCAGCCCTTTTCGGGGCTACGAGCAGTACTTC | CATSPFRGYEQYF
14 | - | TRBJ2-1 | TRBV29-1 | many | TGCAGCGTTGAAGAATTTATGGGCTACAATGAGCAGTTCTTC | CSVEEFMGYNEQFF